This passage covers 26 T cell receptor beta chains from one sample sequenced in a study of cytotoxic CD8 clonotypes in ibrutinib-treated CLL. Produced via immunoSEQ multiplex PCR; TCRdb's table is partial and in-frame only. The table has tens of thousands of clones, 71% seen once. This specimen consisted of PBMCs, obtained after 12 months of ibrutinib treatment. Receptor source: a human donor with chronic lymphocytic leukemia.

The chain recombines TRBV6-5 with TRBJ2-5, with TRBD2 matching 8 bases. Germline values: CDR1 MNHEY, CDR2 SVGAGI. Unmatched junction bases numbered 6, after V lost 8 bases and J lost 4 bases. This CDR3 has 13 amino acids. The CDR3 loop reads CASGAGGVETQYF. As DNA, the CDR3 is TGTGCCAGCGGGGCGGGGGGTGTAGAGACCCAGTACTTC.

The chain has TRBV6-5 and TRBJ2-7; perhaps TRBD2 as D (6 bases). The CDR3 loop spans 13 amino acids. V was pared by 4 bases and J by 5 bases, with 12 bases between. Germline CDR1 MNHEY, CDR2 SVGAGI. The DNA for the CDR3 is TGTGCCAGCAGTTCCCCCGGGAGCCACGAGCAGTACTTC. It is translated as CASSSPGSHEQYF.

The gene calls are TRBV18 and TRBJ1-5; no definite D call. Germline V gene lookup returns CDR1 KGHSH and CDR2 LQKENI. This CDR3 has 12 amino acids. V dropped 6 bases and J dropped 6 bases, with 9 bases sitting between them. The CDR3 loop is CASSGRAQPQHF. The DNA of the CDR3 is TGTGCCAGCTCTGGGAGGGCTCAGCCCCAGCATTTT.

The chain is built from TRBV5-4 and TRBJ1-2; 8 positions match TRBD1. The CDR3 totals 14 residues. V gave up 0 bases and J gave up 4 bases; unmatched junction bases: 2. Germline V lookup: CDR1 SGHNT, CDR2 YYREEE (reference sequence). The CDR3 region has the DNA TGTGCCAGCAGCTTGGGGACAGGGACCTATGGCTACACCTTC. Protein product: CASSLGTGTYGYTF.

The rearrangement links TRBV10-3 to TRBJ2-7; the match to TRBD1 covers 10 bases. CDR1 is ENHRY, CDR2 SYGVKD, per germline. This CDR3 has 16 residues. V dropped 4 bases and J dropped 4; count of bases not matched to a gene: 10. CDR3 amino acids: CAISVGPGQGRYEQYF. CDR3 DNA sequence: TGTGCCATCAGTGTTGGACCGGGACAGGGGAGGTACGAGCAGTACTTC.

This clone came up a few times. This chain connects TRBV27 to TRBJ2-7; D may be TRBD1 (6 bases). Germline V lookup: CDR1 MNHEY, CDR2 SMNVEV (reference sequence). The CDR3 totals 14 residues. V shed 5 bases and J shed 0 bases, with 11 bases lying between them. CDR3 bases: TGTGCCAGCAGTCGGGACACCAGCTCCTACGAGCAGTACTTC. It encodes CASSRDTSSYEQYF.

J is TRBJ2-7 and V is TRBV5-1, with 9 bases identical to TRBD1. The J segment lost 5 bases and the V segment lost 0 bases, leaving 6 bases of the junction unmatched. The CDR3 runs 15 residues. Germline V gives CDR1 SGHRS, CDR2 YFSETQ. CDR3: CASSLVGQGFNEQYF. As DNA, the CDR3 is TGCGCCAGCAGCTTGGTTGGACAGGGGTTCAACGAGCAGTACTTC.

In its sample, this clone was seen a few times. This sequence joins TRBV19 and TRBJ2-7; possible D gene TRBD2, 6 bases. From germline, CDR1 is LNHDA and CDR2 SQIVND (reference sequence). This CDR3 contains 13 residues. V lost 5 bases, J lost 1 base, and 9 bases lay in between. The CDR3 nucleotides are TGTGCCAGTAGTGCTAGCGAGTCCTACGAGCAGTACTTC. Protein sequence: CASSASESYEQYF. The full variable domain, rest sourced from reference TRBV19 and TRBJ2-7, is DGGITQSPKYLFRKEGQNVTLSCEQNLNHDAMYWYRQDPGQGLRLIYYSQIVNDFQKGDIAEGYSVSREKKESFPLTVTSAQKNPTAFYLCASSASESYEQYFGPGTRLTVT.

In its sample, this clone was seen a few times. CDR3: CASSQPGTYEQYF. In DNA form, the CDR3 reads TGTGCCAGTAGTCAACCGGGGACCTACGAGCAGTACTTC. The chain links TRBV19 to TRBJ2-7; D is possibly TRBD2 (5 bases). The CDR3 length is 13 residues. Trimming removed 5 bases at V and 2 bases at J, with 10 bases between. CDR1 LNHDA and CDR2 SQIVND come from the germline V gene (reference sequence).

The rearrangement uses TRBV19 and TRBJ2-1, with TRBD2 matching over 9 bases. The CDR3 spans 16 residues. V dropped 0 bases and J dropped 7; count of bases not matched to a gene: 7. Germline CDR1 and CDR2: LNHDA and SQIVND (reference sequence). The CDR3, as DNA: TGTGCCAGTAGTATAGATCTTGCGGGAGGGCCTAATGAGCAGTTCTTC. This gives the protein CASSIDLAGGPNEQFF.

V and J are TRBV11-2 and TRBJ2-5; the match to TRBD2 covers 8 bases. The germline gives CDR1 SGHAT, CDR2 FQNNGV. J was trimmed by 5 bases and V by 3 bases; bases with no gene match: 14. The CDR3 has 17 residues. The CDR3 DNA follows: TGTGCCAGCAGCTTTCAGCCTTTGGCGGGAGGATGGGAGACCCAGTACTTC. Protein: CASSFQPLAGGWETQYF.

The chain combines TRBV18 with TRBJ2-7; maybe TRBD1 (5 bases). The CDR3 runs to 15 residues. Germline loops: CDR1 KGHSH, CDR2 LQKENI. Trimming removed 2 bases from V and 5 bases from J, with 16 bases in between. The CDR3 is CASSPGVGQLNEQYF. CDR3 nucleotides: TGTGCCAGCTCACCAGGCGTGGGGCAGTTGAACGAGCAGTACTTC.

This sequence joins TRBV2 and TRBJ2-3; D might be TRBD2 (5 bases). Deletions cut 3 bases from V and 2 bases from J, with 12 bases between. The CDR3 sequence is 15 residues long. From germline, CDR1 is SNHLY and CDR2 FYNNEI. CDR3 sequence reads: CASSDVTGYTDTQYF. The CDR3 coding sequence is TGTGCCAGCAGTGATGTGACGGGGTACACAGATACGCAGTATTTT. Full variable domain (missing parts from reference TRBV2 and TRBJ2-3): EPEVTQTPSHQVTQMGQEVILRCVPISNHLYFYWYRQILGQKVEFLVSFYNNEISEKSEIFDDQFSVERPDGSNFTLKIRSTKLEDSAMYFCASSDVTGYTDTQYFGPGTRLTVL.

This chain joins TRBV19 and TRBJ1-4, with D tentatively TRBD1 (6 bases). V was trimmed by 5 bases and J by 0 bases, leaving 10 bases between them. The CDR3 totals 15 residues. Germline V CDR1 and CDR2: LNHDA, SQIVND (reference sequence). The CDR3 protein is CASSVRQATNEKLFF. Here the CDR3 DNA reads TGTGCCAGTAGTGTTCGACAGGCAACTAATGAAAAACTGTTTTTT.

The chain employs TRBV5-5 and TRBJ2-3, with D possibly TRBD2 on 6 matching bases. V lost 3 bases, J lost 2 bases, and 10 bases lay in between. Germline V gene data show CDR1 as SGHKS and CDR2 as YYEKEE (reference sequence). The CDR3 length is 14 residues. The DNA for the CDR3 is TGTGCCAGCAGCTCCCGGGGGACCACAGATACGCAGTATTTT. It codes for CASSSRGTTDTQYF.

The V gene is TRBV7-9, the J gene TRBJ2-7; 14 bases are shared with TRBD2. Germline trimming cut 5 bases from V and 3 bases from J; bases unmatched to any gene: 3. The germline CDR1 and CDR2 sequences are SEHNR and FQNEAQ (reference sequence). The CDR3 spans 15 residues. In nucleotides, the CDR3 is TGTGCCAGCAGCACCGGGACTAGCGGGAGCTACGAGCAGTACTTC. Its translation: CASSTGTSGSYEQYF.

The J gene is TRBJ2-3, the V gene TRBV5-1, with 8 bases fitting TRBD2. This CDR3 is built from 16 residues. Germline-derived CDR1 and CDR2 are SGHRS and YFSETQ. V shed 4 bases, J shed 3 bases, and the junction held 10 bases outside the gene matches. In nucleotides, the CDR3 is TGCGCCAGCAGCCAAAGAGCGGGAGTGGTTACAGATACGCAGTATTTT. It yields the protein CASSQRAGVVTDTQYF.

V gene TRBV9 combines with J gene TRBJ2-5, with 7 bases matching TRBD2. V lost 2 bases and J lost 4; bases outside the gene matches: 5. The CDR3 is made up of 14 amino acids. Germline assignment: CDR1 SGDLS and CDR2 YYNGEE. The CDR3 bases are TGTGCCAGCAGCGTTACTGCGGGAGCAGAGACCCAGTACTTC. Translating it yields CASSVTAGAETQYF.

This clone was seen ten or more times. J is TRBJ2-5 and V is TRBV7-3; 9 nucleotides agree with TRBD1. J lost 5 bases, V lost 5 bases, and 3 bases had no gene match. Germline V gives CDR1 SGHTA, CDR2 FQGTGA. This CDR3 has 13 residues. Written as DNA, the CDR3 is TGTGCCAGCAGCCAAGGGACAGGGGAGACCCAGTACTTC. It specifies CASSQGTGETQYF.

The gene calls are TRBV5-1 and TRBJ2-7; the D gene is possibly TRBD1 (6 bases). CDR3 size: 14 residues. Germline loops: CDR1 SGHRS, CDR2 YFSETQ. The V gene lost 0 bases and the J gene lost 4 bases, with 11 bases spanning the gap. CDR3 protein: CASSLVNQGYEQYF. In nucleotides, the CDR3 is TGCGCCAGCAGCTTGGTAAATCAGGGGTACGAGCAGTACTTC.

The chain employs TRBV11-3 and TRBJ2-1; 7 bases match TRBD1. In germline, CDR1 is SGHNT, CDR2 YENEEA. V lost 2 bases to trimming and J lost 5 bases; unmatched junction nucleotides: 3. CDR3 length equals 14 residues. The CDR3 sequence: CASSLRGLNNEQFF. For the CDR3, the DNA is TGTGCCAGCAGCTTAAGGGGGCTTAACAATGAGCAGTTCTTC. The full variable domain, rest sourced from reference TRBV11-3 and TRBJ2-1, is EAGVVQSPRYKIIEKKQPVAFWCNPISGHNTLYWYLQNLGQGPELLIRYENEEAVDDSQLPKDRFSAERLKGVDSTLKIQPAELGDSAVYLCASSLRGLNNEQFFGPGTRLTVL.

The chain uses TRBV2 and TRBJ2-7; 10 bases map to TRBD2. Trimming at V came to 8 bases and at J to 0 bases, leaving 7 bases not matched to a gene. The V gene's germline CDR1 is SNHLY and CDR2 FYNNEI. CDR3 length: 15 amino acids. Here the CDR3 reads CASSGLAGVSYEQYF. The DNA of the CDR3 is TGTGCCAGCTCGGGGCTAGCGGGAGTCTCCTACGAGCAGTACTTC.

The chain recombines TRBV19 with TRBJ2-4; D might be TRBD2 (7 bases). The CDR3 is 16 residues long. The V gene's germline CDR1 is LNHDA and CDR2 SQIVND (reference sequence). V dropped 5 bases and J dropped 3 bases, with 17 bases sitting between them. For the CDR3, the DNA is TGTGCCAGTAGTTTGGGCGGGGGCAAGGGCAAAAACATTCAGTACTTC. Translation gives CASSLGGGKGKNIQYF.

CDR3 DNA sequence: TGTGCCAGCAGCGAGCGGGGAAGCTCCTACAATGAGCAGTTCTTC. Protein sequence: CASSERGSSYNEQFF. This chain joins TRBV7-9 and TRBJ2-1; 7 bases match TRBD2. The CDR3 extends over 15 amino acids. V lost 5 bases to trimming and J lost 0 bases; unmatched junction nucleotides: 4. Germline lookup yields CDR1 SEHNR and CDR2 FQNEAQ (reference sequence).

The chain uses TRBV2 and TRBJ2-7; a possible D gene is TRBD2 (6 bases). The germline V gene encodes CDR1 SNHLY and CDR2 FYNNEI. The CDR3 loop spans 17 amino acids. The V end lost 2 bases, the J end lost 2 bases, and 19 bases lay between the germline ends. The CDR3 sequence: CASSETPSGDPTYEQYF. CDR3 nucleotide sequence: TGTGCCAGCAGTGAAACCCCATCGGGGGACCCCACCTACGAGCAGTACTTC.

This rearrangement joins TRBV30 to TRBJ1-5; 9 bases agree with TRBD1. After removal of 2 bases from V and 7 bases from J, the junction contained 15 bases not matched to a gene. This CDR3 comprises 17 residues. Germline-derived CDR1 and CDR2 are GTSNPN and SVGIG (reference sequence). CDR3 residues: CAWSKPQGAFGGQPQHF. The CDR3 DNA reads TGTGCCTGGAGTAAACCACAGGGGGCCTTTGGTGGGCAGCCCCAGCATTTT.